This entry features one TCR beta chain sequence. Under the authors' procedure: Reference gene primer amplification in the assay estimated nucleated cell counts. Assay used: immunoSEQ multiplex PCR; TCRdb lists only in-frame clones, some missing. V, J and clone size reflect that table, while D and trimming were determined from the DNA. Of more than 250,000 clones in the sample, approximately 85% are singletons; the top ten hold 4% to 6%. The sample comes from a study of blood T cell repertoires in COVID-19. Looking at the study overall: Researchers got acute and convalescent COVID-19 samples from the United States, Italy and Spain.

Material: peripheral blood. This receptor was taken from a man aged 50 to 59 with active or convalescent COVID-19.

The CDR3 sequence is CASSLSIRDRGSPLHF. The CDR3 DNA is TGTGCCAGCAGTTTATCCATCCGGGACAGGGGTTCACCCCTCCACTTT. V usage is TRBV27 and J usage is TRBJ1-6; 10 nucleotides align to TRBD1. V lost 0 bases to trimming and J lost 9 bases; unmatched junction nucleotides: 5. Germline loops: CDR1 MNHEY, CDR2 SMNVEV (reference sequence). This CDR3 contains 16 residues.